The present T cell receptor (beta chain) was sequenced within a study of blood T cell repertoires in COVID-19. Study as a whole: COVID-19 samples collected from the United States, Italy and Spain covered acute and convalescent phases. PBMCs, B-cell-depleted T cells, or T cells provided the cDNA or gDNA that made up the material.

Participants had their cohort set by participant-reported clinical history. All recovered Cohort 3 donors got two negative PCRs, got clearance, or saw symptom resolution. The method was immunoSEQ multiplex PCR; TCRdb's version includes in-frame clones alone and lacks a portion of them. The sample has roughly 360,000 clones, about 90% seen once. With 6 bases clipped from V and 3 bases from J, the junction kept 11 bases outside the gene matches. Per the germline V gene, CDR1 is MNHEY and CDR2 is SMNVEV (reference sequence). CDR3 length: 16 amino acids. In its sample, this clone was seen a few times. This chain connects TRBV27 to TRBJ1-1, with TRBD1 identical over 9 bases. This receptor was taken from a man aged 30 to 39 who had recovered from COVID-19. Sequencing was done on a sample of PBMCs or T cells enriched from blood (not recorded which). This CDR3 is CASSSPNRGRDTEAFF. For the CDR3, the DNA is TGTGCCAGCAGCTCGCCTAACAGGGGGCGGGACACTGAAGCTTTCTTT.